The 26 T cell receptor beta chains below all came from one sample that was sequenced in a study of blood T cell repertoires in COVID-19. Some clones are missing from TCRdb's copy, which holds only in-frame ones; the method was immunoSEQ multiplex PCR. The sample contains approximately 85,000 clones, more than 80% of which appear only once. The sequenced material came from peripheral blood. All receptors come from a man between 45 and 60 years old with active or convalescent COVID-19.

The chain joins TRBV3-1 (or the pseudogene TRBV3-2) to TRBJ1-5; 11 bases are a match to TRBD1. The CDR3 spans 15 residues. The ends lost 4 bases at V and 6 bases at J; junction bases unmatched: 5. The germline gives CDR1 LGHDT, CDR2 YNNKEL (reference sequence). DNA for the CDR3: TGTGCCAGCAGCCTTGGACAGGGGGCATCTCAGCCCCAGCATTTT. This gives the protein CASSLGQGASQPQHF.

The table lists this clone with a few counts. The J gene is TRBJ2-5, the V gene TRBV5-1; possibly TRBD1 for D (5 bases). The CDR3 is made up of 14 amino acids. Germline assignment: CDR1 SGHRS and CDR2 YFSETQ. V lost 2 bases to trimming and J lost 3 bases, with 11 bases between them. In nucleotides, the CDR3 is TGCGCCAGCAGCTTTTATACCAGGGAAGAGACCCAGTACTTC. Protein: CASSFYTREETQYF.

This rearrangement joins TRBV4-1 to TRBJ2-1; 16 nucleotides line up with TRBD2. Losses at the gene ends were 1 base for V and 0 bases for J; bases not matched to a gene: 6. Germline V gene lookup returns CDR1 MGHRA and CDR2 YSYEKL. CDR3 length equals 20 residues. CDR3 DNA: TGCGCCAGCAGCCAAGTGGGACTAGCGGGAGGGCCAAGCTCCTACAATGAGCAGTTCTTC. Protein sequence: CASSQVGLAGGPSSYNEQFF.

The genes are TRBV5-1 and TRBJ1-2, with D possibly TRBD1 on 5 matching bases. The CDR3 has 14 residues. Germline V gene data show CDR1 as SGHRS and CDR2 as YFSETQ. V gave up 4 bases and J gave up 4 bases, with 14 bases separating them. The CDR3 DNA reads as TGCGCCAGCAGCGGTGGACAAGGTCCCTATGGCTACACCTTC. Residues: CASSGGQGPYGYTF.

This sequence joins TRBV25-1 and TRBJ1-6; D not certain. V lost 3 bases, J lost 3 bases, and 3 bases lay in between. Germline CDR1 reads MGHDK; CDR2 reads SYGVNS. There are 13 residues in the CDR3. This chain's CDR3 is CASSDYYNSPLHF. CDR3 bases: TGTGCCAGCAGTGATTACTATAATTCACCCCTCCACTTT.

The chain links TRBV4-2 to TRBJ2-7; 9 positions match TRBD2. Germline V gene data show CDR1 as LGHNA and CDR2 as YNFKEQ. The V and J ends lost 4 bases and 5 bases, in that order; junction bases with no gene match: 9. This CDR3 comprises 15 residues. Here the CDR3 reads CASSPRLAGDHEQYF. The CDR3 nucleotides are TGTGCCAGCAGCCCCCGGTTAGCGGGAGACCACGAGCAGTACTTC.

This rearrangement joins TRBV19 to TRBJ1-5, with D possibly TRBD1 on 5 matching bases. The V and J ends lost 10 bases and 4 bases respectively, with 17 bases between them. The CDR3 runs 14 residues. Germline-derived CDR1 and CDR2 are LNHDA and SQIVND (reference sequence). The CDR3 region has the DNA TGTGCCACGCAATTGGGCAGGGTGAATCAGCCCCAGCATTTT. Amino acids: CATQLGRVNQPQHF.

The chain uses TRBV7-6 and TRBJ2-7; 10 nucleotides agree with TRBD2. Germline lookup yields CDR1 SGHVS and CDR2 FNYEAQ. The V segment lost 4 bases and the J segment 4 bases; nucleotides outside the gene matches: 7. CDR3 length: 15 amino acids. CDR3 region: CASSYLAGGSYEQYF. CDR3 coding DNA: TGTGCCAGCAGCTACTTAGCGGGAGGTAGTTACGAGCAGTACTTC.

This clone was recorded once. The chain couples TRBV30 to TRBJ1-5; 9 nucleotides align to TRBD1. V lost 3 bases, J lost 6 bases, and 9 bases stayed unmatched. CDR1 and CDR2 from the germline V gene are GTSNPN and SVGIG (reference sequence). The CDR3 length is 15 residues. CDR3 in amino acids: CAWSPTGTGFQPQHF. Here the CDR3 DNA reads TGTGCCTGGAGCCCGACCGGGACAGGGTTTCAGCCCCAGCATTTT.

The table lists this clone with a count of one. The CDR3 loop is CASSERRGAGELFF. CDR3 DNA sequence: TGTGCCAGCAGCGAGAGAAGGGGTGCCGGGGAGCTGTTTTTT. The chain is built from TRBV9 and TRBJ2-2; D might be TRBD1 (5 bases). Trimming stripped 3 bases from V and 6 bases from J, with 12 bases between. The CDR3 length is 14 residues. Germline lookup yields CDR1 SGDLS and CDR2 YYNGEE.

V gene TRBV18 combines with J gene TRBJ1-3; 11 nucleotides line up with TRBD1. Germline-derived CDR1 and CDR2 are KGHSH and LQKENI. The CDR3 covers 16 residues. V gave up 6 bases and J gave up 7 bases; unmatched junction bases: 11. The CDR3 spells CASSPRGQGARNTIYF. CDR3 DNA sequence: TGTGCCAGCTCCCCGCGAGGACAGGGGGCGCGGAACACCATATATTTT.

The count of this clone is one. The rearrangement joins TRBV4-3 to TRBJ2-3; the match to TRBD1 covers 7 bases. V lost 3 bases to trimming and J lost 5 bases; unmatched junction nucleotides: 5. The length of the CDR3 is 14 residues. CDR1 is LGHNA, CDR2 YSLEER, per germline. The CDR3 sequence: CASSQVTGRDTQYF. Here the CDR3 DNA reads TGCGCCAGCAGCCAGGTGACAGGGAGAGATACGCAGTATTTT.

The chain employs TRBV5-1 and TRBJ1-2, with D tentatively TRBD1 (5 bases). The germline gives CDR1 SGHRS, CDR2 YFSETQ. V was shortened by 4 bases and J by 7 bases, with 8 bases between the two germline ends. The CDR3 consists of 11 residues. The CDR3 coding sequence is TGCGCCAGCAGCGAGGGACTTGGCTACACCTTC. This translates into CASSEGLGYTF.

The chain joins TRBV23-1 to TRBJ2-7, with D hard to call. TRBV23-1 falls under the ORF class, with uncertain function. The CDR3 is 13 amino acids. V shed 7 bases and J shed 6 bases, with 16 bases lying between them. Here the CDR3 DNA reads TGCGCCAGCACGGGTAGCCTCAACGCCGAGCAGTACTTC. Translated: CASTGSLNAEQYF.

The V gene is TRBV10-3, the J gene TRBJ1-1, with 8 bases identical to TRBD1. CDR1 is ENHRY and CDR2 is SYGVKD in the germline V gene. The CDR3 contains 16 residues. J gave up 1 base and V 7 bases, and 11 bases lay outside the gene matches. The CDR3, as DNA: TGTGCCATCAAAGCCGACAGGGGTCAAACGAACACTGAAGCTTTCTTT. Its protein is CAIKADRGQTNTEAFF.

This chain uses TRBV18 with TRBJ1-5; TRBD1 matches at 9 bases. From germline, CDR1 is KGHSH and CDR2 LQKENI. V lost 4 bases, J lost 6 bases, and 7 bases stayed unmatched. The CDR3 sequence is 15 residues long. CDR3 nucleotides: TGTGCCAGCTCACTTAACACAGGGGGCAGTCAGCCCCAGCATTTT. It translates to CASSLNTGGSQPQHF.

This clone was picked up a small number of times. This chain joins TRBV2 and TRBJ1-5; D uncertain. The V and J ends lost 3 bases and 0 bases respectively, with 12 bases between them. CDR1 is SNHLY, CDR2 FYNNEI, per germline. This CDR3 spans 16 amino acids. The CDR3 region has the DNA TGTGCCAGCAGTGAGGAGGGAGGTTATAGCAATCAGCCCCAGCATTTT. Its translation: CASSEEGGYSNQPQHF.

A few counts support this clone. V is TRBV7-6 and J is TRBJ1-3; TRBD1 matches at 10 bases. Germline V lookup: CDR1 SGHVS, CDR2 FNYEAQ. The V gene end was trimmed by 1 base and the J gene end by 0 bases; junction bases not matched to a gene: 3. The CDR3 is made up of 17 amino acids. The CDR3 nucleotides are TGTGCCAGCAGCTTAGGACAGGGGGCTTACTCTGGAAACACCATATATTTT. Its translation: CASSLGQGAYSGNTIYF.

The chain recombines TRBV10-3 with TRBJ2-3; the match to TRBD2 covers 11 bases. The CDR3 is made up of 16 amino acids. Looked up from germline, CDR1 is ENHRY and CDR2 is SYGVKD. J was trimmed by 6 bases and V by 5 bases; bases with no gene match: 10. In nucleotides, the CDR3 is TGTGCCATCAGTAGTTTCACTAGCGGGGGAGATGATACGCAGTATTTT. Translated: CAISSFTSGGDDTQYF.

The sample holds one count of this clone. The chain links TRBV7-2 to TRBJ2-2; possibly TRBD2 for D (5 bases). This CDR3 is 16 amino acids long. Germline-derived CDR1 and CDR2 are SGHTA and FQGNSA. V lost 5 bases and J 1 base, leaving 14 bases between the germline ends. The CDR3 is CASSPRGNRNTGELFF. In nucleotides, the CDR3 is TGTGCCAGCAGCCCCCGGGGAAACCGGAACACCGGGGAGCTGTTTTTT. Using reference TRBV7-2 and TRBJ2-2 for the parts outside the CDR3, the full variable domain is GAGVSQSPSNKVTEKGKDVELRCDPISGHTALYWYRQSLGQGLEFLIYFQGNSAPDKSGLPSDRFSAERTGGSVSTLTIQRTQQEDSAVYLCASSPRGNRNTGELFFGEGSRLTVL.

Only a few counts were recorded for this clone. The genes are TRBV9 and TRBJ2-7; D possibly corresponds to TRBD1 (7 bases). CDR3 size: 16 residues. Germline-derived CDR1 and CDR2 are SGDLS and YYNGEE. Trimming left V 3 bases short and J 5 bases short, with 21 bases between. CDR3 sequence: CASSARQGGDRDEQYF. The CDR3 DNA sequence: TGTGCCAGCAGCGCAAGACAGGGAGGTGATCGGGACGAGCAGTACTTC.

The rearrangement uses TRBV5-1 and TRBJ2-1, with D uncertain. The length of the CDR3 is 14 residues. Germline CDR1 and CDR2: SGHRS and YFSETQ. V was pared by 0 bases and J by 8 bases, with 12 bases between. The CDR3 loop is CASSLGGYSHEQFF. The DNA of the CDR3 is TGCGCCAGCAGCTTGGGCGGTTACTCACATGAGCAGTTCTTC.

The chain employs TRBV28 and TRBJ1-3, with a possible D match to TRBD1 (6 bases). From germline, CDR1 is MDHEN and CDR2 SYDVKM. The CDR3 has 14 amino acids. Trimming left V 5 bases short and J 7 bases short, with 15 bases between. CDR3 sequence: CASSPPAGGNTIYF. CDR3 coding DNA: TGTGCCAGCAGTCCCCCGGCGGGGGGCAACACCATATATTTT.

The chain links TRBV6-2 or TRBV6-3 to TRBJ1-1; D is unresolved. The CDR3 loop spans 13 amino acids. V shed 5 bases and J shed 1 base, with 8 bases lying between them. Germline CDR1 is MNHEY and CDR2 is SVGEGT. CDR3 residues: CASSEVPNTEAFF. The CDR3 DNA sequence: TGTGCCAGCAGTGAGGTACCGAACACTGAAGCTTTCTTT.

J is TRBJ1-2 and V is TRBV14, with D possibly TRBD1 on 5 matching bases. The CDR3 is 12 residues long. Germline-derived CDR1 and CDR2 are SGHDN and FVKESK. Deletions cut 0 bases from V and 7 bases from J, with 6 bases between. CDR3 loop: CASSQDRVGYTF. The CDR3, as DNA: TGTGCCAGCAGCCAAGACAGGGTTGGCTACACCTTC.

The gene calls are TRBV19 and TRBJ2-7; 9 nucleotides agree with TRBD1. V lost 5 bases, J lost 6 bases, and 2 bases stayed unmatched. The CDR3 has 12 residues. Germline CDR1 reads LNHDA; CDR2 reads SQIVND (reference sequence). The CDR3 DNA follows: TGTGCCAGTAGTCCGGACAGGGGCGAGCAGTACTTC. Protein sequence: CASSPDRGEQYF. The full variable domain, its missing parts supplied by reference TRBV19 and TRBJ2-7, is DGGITQSPKYLFRKEGQNVTLSCEQNLNHDAMYWYRQDPGQGLRLIYYSQIVNDFQKGDIAEGYSVSREKKESFPLTVTSAQKNPTAFYLCASSPDRGEQYFGPGTRLTVT.